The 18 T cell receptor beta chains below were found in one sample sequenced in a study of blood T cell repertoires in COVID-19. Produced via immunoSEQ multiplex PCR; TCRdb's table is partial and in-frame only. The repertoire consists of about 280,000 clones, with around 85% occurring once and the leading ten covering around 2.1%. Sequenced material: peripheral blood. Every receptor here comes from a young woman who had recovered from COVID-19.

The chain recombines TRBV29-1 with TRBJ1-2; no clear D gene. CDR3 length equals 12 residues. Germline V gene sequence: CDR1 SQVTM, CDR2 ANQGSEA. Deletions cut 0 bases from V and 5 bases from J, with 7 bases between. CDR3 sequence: CSVEEERYGYTF. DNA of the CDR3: TGCAGCGTTGAAGAAGAGAGATATGGCTACACCTTC. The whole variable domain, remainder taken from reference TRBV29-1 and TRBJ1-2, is SAVISQKPSRDICQRGTSLTIQCQVDSQVTMMFWYRQQPGQSLTLIATANQGSEATYESGFVIDKFPISRPNLTFSTLTVSNMSPEDSSIYLCSVEEERYGYTFGSGTRLTVV.

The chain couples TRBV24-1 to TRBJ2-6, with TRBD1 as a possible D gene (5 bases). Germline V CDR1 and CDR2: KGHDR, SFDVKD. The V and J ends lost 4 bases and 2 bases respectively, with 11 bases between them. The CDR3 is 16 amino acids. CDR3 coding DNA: TGTGCCACCAGTGAGTCAGGGAAGGCTGGGGCCAACGTCCTGACTTTC. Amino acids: CATSESGKAGANVLTF.

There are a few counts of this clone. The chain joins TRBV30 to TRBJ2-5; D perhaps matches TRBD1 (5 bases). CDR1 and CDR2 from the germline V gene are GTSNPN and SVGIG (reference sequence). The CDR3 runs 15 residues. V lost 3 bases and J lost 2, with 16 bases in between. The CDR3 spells CAWSQHGAGQETQYF. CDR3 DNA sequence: TGTGCCTGGAGCCAACATGGGGCCGGACAAGAGACCCAGTACTTC.

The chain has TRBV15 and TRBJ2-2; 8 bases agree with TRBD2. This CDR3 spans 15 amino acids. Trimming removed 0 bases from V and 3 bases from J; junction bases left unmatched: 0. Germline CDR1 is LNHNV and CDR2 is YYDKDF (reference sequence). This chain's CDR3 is CATSRELADTGELFF. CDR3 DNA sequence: TGTGCCACCAGCAGAGAACTAGCGGACACCGGGGAGCTGTTTTTT.

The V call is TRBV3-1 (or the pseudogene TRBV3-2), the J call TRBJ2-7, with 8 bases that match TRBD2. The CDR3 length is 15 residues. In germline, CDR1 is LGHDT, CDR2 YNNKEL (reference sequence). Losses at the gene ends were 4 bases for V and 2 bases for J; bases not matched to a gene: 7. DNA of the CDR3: TGTGCCAGCAGCCGTCCCGGGACTAGAGCCTACGAGCAGTACTTC. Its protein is CASSRPGTRAYEQYF.

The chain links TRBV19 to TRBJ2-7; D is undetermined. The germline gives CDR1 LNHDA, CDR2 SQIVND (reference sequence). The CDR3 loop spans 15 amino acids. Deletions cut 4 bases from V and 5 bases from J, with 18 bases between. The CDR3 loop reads CASSKWPSWPHEQYF. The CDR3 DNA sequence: TGTGCCAGTAGTAAGTGGCCCAGTTGGCCCCACGAGCAGTACTTC.

The CDR3 region is CASSPNGQTYEQYF. CDR3 nucleotides: TGTGCCAGCTCACCAAATGGACAGACATACGAGCAGTACTTC. The rearrangement uses TRBV18 and TRBJ2-7; D is perhaps TRBD1 (6 bases). The V gene lost 2 bases and the J gene lost 4 bases, with 12 bases spanning the gap. Germline loops: CDR1 KGHSH, CDR2 LQKENI. The CDR3 spans 14 residues.

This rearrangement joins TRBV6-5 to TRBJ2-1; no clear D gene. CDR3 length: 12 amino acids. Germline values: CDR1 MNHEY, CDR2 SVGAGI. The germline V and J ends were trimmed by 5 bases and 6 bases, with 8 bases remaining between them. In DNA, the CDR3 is TGTGCCAGCAGTCTAGTGGGCAATGAGCAGTTCTTC. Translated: CASSLVGNEQFF.

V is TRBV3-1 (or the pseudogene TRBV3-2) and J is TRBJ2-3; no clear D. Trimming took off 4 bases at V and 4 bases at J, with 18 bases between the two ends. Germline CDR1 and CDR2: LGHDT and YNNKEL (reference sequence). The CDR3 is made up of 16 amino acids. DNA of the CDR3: TGTGCCAGCAGCCCTTTCGAGACCGGTCGGGCAGATACGCAGTATTTT. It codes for CASSPFETGRADTQYF.

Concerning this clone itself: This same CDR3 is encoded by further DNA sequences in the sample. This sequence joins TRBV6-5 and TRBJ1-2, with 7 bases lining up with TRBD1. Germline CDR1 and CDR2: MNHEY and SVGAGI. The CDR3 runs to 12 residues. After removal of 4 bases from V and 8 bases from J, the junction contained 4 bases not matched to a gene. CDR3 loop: CASSSRQGGYTF. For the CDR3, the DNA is TGTGCCAGCAGTTCCCGACAGGGAGGCTACACCTTC.

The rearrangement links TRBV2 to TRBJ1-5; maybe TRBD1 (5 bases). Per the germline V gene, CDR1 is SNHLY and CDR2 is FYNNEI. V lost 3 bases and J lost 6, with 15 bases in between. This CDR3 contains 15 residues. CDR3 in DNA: TGTGCCAGCAGTGATGGGGGGGGTTTCGGTCAGCCCCAGCATTTT. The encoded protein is CASSDGGGFGQPQHF. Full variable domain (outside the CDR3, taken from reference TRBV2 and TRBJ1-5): EPEVTQTPSHQVTQMGQEVILRCVPISNHLYFYWYRQILGQKVEFLVSFYNNEISEKSEIFDDQFSVERPDGSNFTLKIRSTKLEDSAMYFCASSDGGGFGQPQHFGDGTRLSIL.

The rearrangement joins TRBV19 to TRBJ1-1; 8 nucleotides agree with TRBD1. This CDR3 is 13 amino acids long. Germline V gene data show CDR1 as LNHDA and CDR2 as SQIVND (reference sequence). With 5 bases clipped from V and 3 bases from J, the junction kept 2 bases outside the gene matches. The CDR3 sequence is CASSPRGHTEAFF. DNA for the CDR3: TGTGCCAGTAGTCCCAGGGGGCACACTGAAGCTTTCTTT.

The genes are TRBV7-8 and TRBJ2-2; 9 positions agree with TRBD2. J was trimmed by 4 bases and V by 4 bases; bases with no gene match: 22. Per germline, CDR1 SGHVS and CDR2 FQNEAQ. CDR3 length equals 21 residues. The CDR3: CASSWSGRGLAGGRGTGELFF. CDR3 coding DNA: TGTGCCAGCAGCTGGTCGGGACGGGGCTTGGCGGGGGGGCGGGGCACCGGGGAGCTGTTTTTT.

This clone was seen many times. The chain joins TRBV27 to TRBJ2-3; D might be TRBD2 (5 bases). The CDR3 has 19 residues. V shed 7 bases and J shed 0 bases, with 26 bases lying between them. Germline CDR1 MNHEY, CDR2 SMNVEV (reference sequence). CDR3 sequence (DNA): TGTGCCAGCAAAAGTCATTACGCCGGGGTTAACCCTAGCACAGATACGCAGTATTTT. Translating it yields CASKSHYAGVNPSTDTQYF.

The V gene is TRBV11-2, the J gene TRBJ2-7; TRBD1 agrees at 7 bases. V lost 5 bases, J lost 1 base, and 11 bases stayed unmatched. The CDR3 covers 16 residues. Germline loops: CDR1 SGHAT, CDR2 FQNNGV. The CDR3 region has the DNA TGTGCCAGCAGCCAGAACCGGGGCAGGGGGTCCTACGAGCAGTACTTC. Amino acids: CASSQNRGRGSYEQYF.

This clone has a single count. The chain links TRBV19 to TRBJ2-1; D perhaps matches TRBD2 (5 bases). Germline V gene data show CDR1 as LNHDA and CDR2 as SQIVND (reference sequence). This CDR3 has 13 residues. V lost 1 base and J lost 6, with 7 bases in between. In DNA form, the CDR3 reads TGTGCCAGTAGTATAGGGGCGGGCAATGAGCAGTTCTTC. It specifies CASSIGAGNEQFF.

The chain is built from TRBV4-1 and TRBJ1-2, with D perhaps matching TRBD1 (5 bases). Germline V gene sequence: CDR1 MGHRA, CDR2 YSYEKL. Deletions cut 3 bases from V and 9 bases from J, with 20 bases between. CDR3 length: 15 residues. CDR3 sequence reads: CASSQDGAGTMSYTF. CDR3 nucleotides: TGCGCCAGCAGCCAGGACGGGGCAGGGACTATGAGCTACACCTTC.

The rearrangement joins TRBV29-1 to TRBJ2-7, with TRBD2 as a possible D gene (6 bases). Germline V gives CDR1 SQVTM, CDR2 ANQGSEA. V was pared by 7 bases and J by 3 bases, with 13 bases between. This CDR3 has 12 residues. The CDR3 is CSASSGGYEQYF. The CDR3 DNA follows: TGCAGCGCCTCATCCGGGGGCTACGAGCAGTACTTC.